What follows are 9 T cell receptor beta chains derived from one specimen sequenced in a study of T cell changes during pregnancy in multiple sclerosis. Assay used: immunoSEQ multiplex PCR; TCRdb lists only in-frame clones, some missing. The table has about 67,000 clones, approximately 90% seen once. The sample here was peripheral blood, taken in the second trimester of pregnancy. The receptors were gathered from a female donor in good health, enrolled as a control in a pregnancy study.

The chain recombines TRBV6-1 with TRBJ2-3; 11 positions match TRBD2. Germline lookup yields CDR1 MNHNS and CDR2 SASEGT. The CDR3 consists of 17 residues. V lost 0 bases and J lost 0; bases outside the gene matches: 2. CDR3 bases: TGTGCCAGCAGTGAAGCCCTAGCGGGGGGCAGCACAGATACGCAGTATTTT. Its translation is CASSEALAGGSTDTQYF.

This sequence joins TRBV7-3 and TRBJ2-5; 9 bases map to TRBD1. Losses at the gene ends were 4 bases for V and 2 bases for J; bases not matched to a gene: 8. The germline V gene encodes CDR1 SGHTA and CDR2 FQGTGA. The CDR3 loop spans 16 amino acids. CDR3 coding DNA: TGTGCCAGCAGCTCAGGGGTGGGACAGGGACAAGAGACCCAGTACTTC. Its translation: CASSSGVGQGQETQYF.

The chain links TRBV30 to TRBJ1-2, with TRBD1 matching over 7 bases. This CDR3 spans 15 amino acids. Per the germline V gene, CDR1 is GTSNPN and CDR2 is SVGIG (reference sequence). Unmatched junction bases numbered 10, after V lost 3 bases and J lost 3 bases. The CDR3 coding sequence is TGTGCCTGGAGGGACCCTAGAGACAGGGACTATGGCTACACCTTC. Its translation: CAWRDPRDRDYGYTF.

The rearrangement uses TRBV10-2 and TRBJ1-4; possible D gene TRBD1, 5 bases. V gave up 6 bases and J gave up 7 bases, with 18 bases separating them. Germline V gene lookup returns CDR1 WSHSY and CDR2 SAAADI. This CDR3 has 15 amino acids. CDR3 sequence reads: CASRAGSAGGEKLFF. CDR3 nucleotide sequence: TGCGCCAGCAGAGCCGGGTCGGCCGGGGGTGAAAAACTGTTTTTT.

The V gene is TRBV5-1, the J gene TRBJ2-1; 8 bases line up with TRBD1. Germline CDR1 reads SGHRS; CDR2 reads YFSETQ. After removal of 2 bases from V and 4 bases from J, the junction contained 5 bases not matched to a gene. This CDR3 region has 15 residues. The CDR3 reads CASSFSQGAYNEQFF. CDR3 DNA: TGCGCCAGCAGCTTTTCTCAGGGGGCGTACAATGAGCAGTTCTTC.

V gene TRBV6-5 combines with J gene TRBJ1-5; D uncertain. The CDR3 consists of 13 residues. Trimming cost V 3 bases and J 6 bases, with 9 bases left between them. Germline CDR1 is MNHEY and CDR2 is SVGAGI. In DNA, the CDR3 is TGTGCCAGCAGTTATTCTCGAGGTCAGCCCCAGCATTTT. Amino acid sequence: CASSYSRGQPQHF.

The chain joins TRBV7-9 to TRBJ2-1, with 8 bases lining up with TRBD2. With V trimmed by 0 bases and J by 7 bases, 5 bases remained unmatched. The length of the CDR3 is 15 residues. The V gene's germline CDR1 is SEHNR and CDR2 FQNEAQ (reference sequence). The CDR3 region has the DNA TGTGCCAGCAGCTTAGCCGGGACTAGAAGGAATGAGCAGTTCTTC. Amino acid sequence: CASSLAGTRRNEQFF. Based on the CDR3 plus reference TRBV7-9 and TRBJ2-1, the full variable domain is DTGVSQNPRHKITKRGQNVTFRCDPISEHNRLYWYRQTLGQGPEFLTYFQNEAQLEKSRLLSDRFSAERPKGSFSTLEIQRTEQGDSAMYLCASSLAGTRRNEQFFGPGTRLTVL.

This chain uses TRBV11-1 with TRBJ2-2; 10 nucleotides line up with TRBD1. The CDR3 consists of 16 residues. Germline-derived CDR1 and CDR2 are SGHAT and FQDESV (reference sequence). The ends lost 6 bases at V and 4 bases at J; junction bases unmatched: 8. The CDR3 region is CASRRRGQGITGELFF. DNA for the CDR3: TGTGCCAGCAGGCGGAGGGGACAGGGGATCACCGGGGAGCTGTTTTTT.

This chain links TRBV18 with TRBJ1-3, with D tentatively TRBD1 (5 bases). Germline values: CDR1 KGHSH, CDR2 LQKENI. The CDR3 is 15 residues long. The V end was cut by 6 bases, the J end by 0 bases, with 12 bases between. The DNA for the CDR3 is TGTGCCAGCTCCCAAGGGGCAGGCTCTGGAAACACCATATATTTT. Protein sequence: CASSQGAGSGNTIYF.